Listed below are T cell receptor beta chains from one sample, sequenced in a study of B cell selection in AIRE deficiency. Sequenced by immunoSEQ multiplex PCR; TCRdb stores in-frame clones only, minus some. The sample includes about 24,000 clones, 95% to 98% of them seen just once. The source material was CD4+CD127+ conventional T cells sorted from PBMCs. The source is a human donor in good health. Both conserved end residues are part of each CDR3. Each record gives: D gene, V gene, CDR3 length, clone size, J gene, CDR3 protein, CDR3 DNA. The D gene is left open where the match is weak. Not every row has a clone size; where given, it reads once, few, many or a size class.

>NA|TRBV4-2|12|NA|TRBJ2-1
CASSQVYNEQFF
TGTGCCAGCAGCCAGGTCTACAATGAGCAGTTCTTC
>TRBD2|TRBV7-9|18|once|TRBJ2-2
CASSLGLVAGTNTGELFF
TGTGCCAGCAGCCTTGGTTTAGTAGCGGGAACAAACACCGGGGAGCTGTTTTTT
>TRBD1|TRBV28|14|NA|TRBJ1-1
CASRTTGANTEAFF
TGTGCCAGCAGGACGACAGGGGCGAACACTGAAGCTTTCTTT
>NA|TRBV5-1|13|NA|TRBJ1-2
CASSLGSGYGYTF
TGCGCCAGCAGCTTGGGCTCAGGATATGGCTACACCTTC
>NA|TRBV20-1|10|NA|TRBJ1-2
CALWGGGYTF
TGCGCTCTGTGGGGCGGTGGCTACACCTTC
>NA|TRBV29-1|11|NA|TRBJ1-3
CSVTFGNTIYF
TGCAGCGTTACTTTTGGAAACACCATATATTTT
>NA|TRBV5-1|14|NA|TRBJ2-3
CASSSTDRTDTQYF
TGCGCCAGCAGCTCCACGGACCGCACAGATACGCAGTATTTT
>NA|TRBV7-2|15|NA|TRBJ1-3
CASSLVGGAGNTIYF
TGTGCCAGCAGCTTAGTCGGGGGGGCTGGAAACACCATATATTTT
>NA|TRBV4-2|16|NA|TRBJ1-1
CASSPKVGGVQTEAFF
TGTGCCAGCAGCCCCAAAGTCGGCGGGGTTCAGACTGAAGCTTTCTTT
>NA|TRBV10-2|15|NA|TRBJ2-7
CASSAGRDGSYEQYF
TGCGCCAGCAGTGCGGGCAGGGACGGCTCCTACGAGCAGTACTTC
>TRBD1|TRBV7-2|13|NA|TRBJ2-1
CASSSDRGRKQFF
TGTGCCAGCAGCTCCGACAGGGGGCGAAAGCAGTTCTTC
>TRBD1|TRBV28|14|NA|TRBJ1-2
CASTPGQGSNGYTF
TGTGCCAGCACGCCGGGACAGGGTTCGAACGGCTACACCTTC
>NA|TRBV7-2|14|NA|TRBJ2-3
CASSTRGGIDTQYF
TGTGCCAGCAGCACTAGGGGGGGCATAGATACGCAGTATTTT
>NA|TRBV19|16|NA|TRBJ1-5
CASDSGTSFSNQPQHF
TGTGCCAGTGATTCAGGGACCTCTTTTAGCAATCAGCCCCAGCATTTT
>NA|TRBV2|12|NA|TRBJ1-2
CARGSVSRGYTF
TGTGCCAGAGGGAGTGTTTCTCGTGGCTACACCTTC
>NA|TRBV19|16|NA|TRBJ1-1
CASTEGAKLGNTEAFF
TGTGCCAGTACGGAGGGCGCCAAGTTAGGGAACACTGAAGCTTTCTTT
>NA|TRBV10-3|14|NA|TRBJ2-6
CAIRSVAGANVLTF
TGTGCCATCAGGAGTGTCGCTGGGGCCAACGTCCTGACTTTC
>TRBD1|TRBV6-1|14|NA|TRBJ1-5
CASSGQGVGQPQHF
TGTGCCAGCAGTGGACAGGGAGTTGGCCAGCCCCAGCATTTT
>NA|TRBV7-3|13|NA|TRBJ1-4
CASSFRDFEKLFF
TGTGCCAGCAGCTTTCGGGACTTTGAAAAACTGTTTTTT
>NA|TRBV6-1|14|NA|TRBJ2-7
CASSPHRDPYEQYF
TGTGCCAGCAGCCCTCACAGGGACCCCTACGAGCAGTACTTC
>TRBD1|TRBV4-1|15|NA|TRBJ1-6
CASSQVDREDSPLHF
TGCGCCAGCAGCCAAGTGGACAGGGAGGATTCACCCCTCCACTTT
>TRBD2|TRBV5-1|17|NA|TRBJ2-2
CASSFGTSGRGTGELFF
TGCGCCAGCAGCTTCGGGACTAGCGGGAGAGGTACCGGGGAGCTGTTTTTT
>TRBD2|TRBV18|15|NA|TRBJ2-5
CASSPPASGGETQYF
TGTGCCAGCTCACCACCGGCTAGCGGGGGAGAGACCCAGTACTTC
>NA|TRBV6-6|14|NA|TRBJ2-3
CASSLMSSTDTQYF
TGTGCCAGCAGCCTTATGTCGAGCACAGATACGCAGTATTTT
>TRBD1|TRBV28|12|NA|TRBJ1-4
CATGQGSEKLFF
TGTGCCACCGGACAGGGGTCGGAAAAACTGTTTTTT
>NA|TRBV27|12|NA|TRBJ2-2
CASSGGGGALFF
TGTGCCAGCAGTGGGGGAGGAGGGGCGCTGTTTTTT
>TRBD2|TRBV7-2|16|NA|TRBJ2-2
CASRGGTSGNTGELFF
TGTGCCAGCAGAGGGGGGACTAGCGGGAACACCGGGGAGCTGTTTTTT
>NA|TRBV7-8|13|NA|TRBJ1-1
CASSPGSRVGAFF
TGTGCCAGCAGCCCCGGGAGTCGTGTCGGGGCTTTCTTT
>TRBD1|TRBV5-5|15|NA|TRBJ1-2
CASSLAGTGVYGYTF
TGTGCCAGCAGCTTAGCCGGGACAGGGGTCTATGGCTACACCTTC
>TRBD2|TRBV5-1|15|few|TRBJ2-1
CASSLLSGGVNEQFF
TGCGCCAGCAGCTTGTTATCGGGAGGAGTAAATGAGCAGTTCTTC
>TRBD1|TRBV4-2|14|NA|TRBJ1-3
CASSPTGNGNTIYF
TGTGCCAGCAGCCCGACAGGGAACGGAAACACCATATATTTT
>NA|TRBV10-3|14|NA|TRBJ1-3
CAISGQSSGNTIYF
TGTGCCATCAGTGGGCAGAGCTCTGGAAACACCATATATTTT
>TRBD2|TRBV25-1|15|NA|TRBJ2-3
CASSEGGRVTDTQYF
TGTGCCAGCAGTGAAGGCGGGAGGGTCACAGATACGCAGTATTTT
>NA|TRBV28|13|NA|TRBJ2-3
CASSLLGADTQYF
TGTGCCAGCAGTTTATTGGGGGCAGATACGCAGTATTTT
>NA|TRBV10-3|13|NA|TRBJ1-5
CAISSTANQPQHF
TGTGCCATCAGTTCGACAGCTAATCAGCCCCAGCATTTT
>NA|TRBV5-4|14|NA|TRBJ1-1
CASSLGTGGTEAFF
TGTGCCAGCAGTTTAGGAACAGGTGGCACTGAAGCTTTCTTT
>NA|TRBV5-1|18|NA|TRBJ2-7
CASSLARQRQSTSYEQYF
TGCGCCAGCAGCTTGGCCCGGCAGCGACAGTCTACTTCCTACGAGCAGTACTTC
>NA|TRBV11-2|14|NA|TRBJ1-1
CASSLEATTSEAFF
TGTGCCAGCAGCTTAGAGGCGACCACTTCTGAAGCTTTCTTT
>NA|TRBV7-6|15|NA|TRBJ2-3
CASSLRSSSTDTQYF
TGTGCCAGCAGCTTAAGGTCCAGCAGCACAGATACGCAGTATTTT
>NA|TRBV7-2|12|NA|TRBJ2-7
CASSFLTDEQYF
TGTGCCAGCAGCTTCCTTACGGACGAGCAGTACTTC
>NA|TRBV4-2|16|once|TRBJ2-1
CASSQIPQSSYNEQFF
TGTGCCAGCAGCCAAATCCCTCAAAGCTCCTACAATGAGCAGTTCTTC
>NA|TRBV9|14|NA|TRBJ2-5
CASSVDVRQETQYF
TGTGCCAGCAGCGTAGATGTCAGACAAGAGACCCAGTACTTC
>NA|TRBV6-1|14|NA|TRBJ2-3
CASVPGMGSDTQYF
TGTGCCAGCGTGCCGGGAATGGGGTCGGATACGCAGTATTTT
>NA|TRBV11-3|15|NA|TRBJ1-1
CASSLDPSGSTEAFF
TGTGCCAGCAGCTTAGACCCTTCGGGTAGCACTGAAGCTTTCTTT
>TRBD1|TRBV27|15|NA|TRBJ2-5
CASSFTGQGRETQYF
TGTGCCAGCAGTTTTACGGGACAGGGTAGGGAGACCCAGTACTTC
>NA|TRBV4-3|15|NA|TRBJ2-7
CASSQVRGPPYEQYF
TGCGCCAGCAGCCAAGTGCGGGGTCCTCCCTACGAGCAGTACTTC
>NA|TRBV9|14|NA|TRBJ1-1
CASSDGDFVTEAFF
TGTGCCAGCAGCGACGGCGACTTCGTCACTGAAGCTTTCTTT
>NA|TRBV5-1|13|NA|TRBJ1-1
CASSLGRAGEAFF
TGCGCCAGCAGCTTGGGCAGGGCGGGTGAAGCTTTCTTT
>TRBD2|TRBV10-3|17|NA|TRBJ2-7
CAISESGSGRARNEQYF
TGTGCCATCAGTGAGTCGGGTAGCGGGAGGGCCCGAAACGAGCAGTACTTC
>NA|TRBV10-3|13|NA|TRBJ2-1
CAIGSSAYNEQFF
TGTGCCATCGGGAGCTCCGCCTACAATGAGCAGTTCTTC
>NA|TRBV28|14|once|TRBJ1-5
CASSSGPGRQPQHF
TGTGCCAGCAGTTCGGGGCCAGGCCGCCAGCCCCAGCATTTT
>TRBD2|TRBV10-3|20|NA|TRBJ2-3
CAISETRTSGSSGATDTQYF
TGTGCCATCAGTGAGACTCGGACTAGCGGGAGTTCGGGTGCCACAGATACGCAGTATTTT
>NA|TRBV27|13|NA|TRBJ2-1
CASSWPSSHEQFF
TGTGCCAGCAGTTGGCCCAGCAGTCATGAGCAGTTCTTC
>TRBD2|TRBV5-1|15|once|TRBJ2-1
CASSFSGADYNEQFF
TGCGCCAGCAGCTTCAGCGGGGCCGACTACAATGAGCAGTTCTTC
>TRBD1|TRBV2|14|NA|TRBJ1-2
CASTSDRGVSGYTF
TGTGCCAGCACATCGGACAGGGGAGTCTCTGGCTACACCTTC